This T cell receptor (beta chain) comes out of a study of blood T cells in healthy people across ages. The CDR3 contains 17 residues. With V trimmed by 6 bases and J by 1 base, 7 bases remained unmatched. The germline CDR1 and CDR2 sequences are MNHNS and SASEGT. Combining a sample-barcoded 5' primer with a J-beta primer mix, a second PCR ran for 7 to 11 cycles. TCRdb redid the calling of the 5' RACE reads with MiXCR, one entry per CDR3 protein. The repertoire holds about 1.8 million distinct CDR3 sequences, with 49% as singletons. In each sample, at least 7 million PBMCs were isolated. This TCR derives from a woman aged 40-49 years in good health. The rearrangement uses TRBV6-1 and TRBJ2-7; 15 nucleotides line up with TRBD2. What was sequenced was blood. This CDR3 is CASRGLAGGRLSYEQYF. The CDR3 DNA reads TGTGCCAGCAGGGGACTAGCGGGGGGAAGATTATCCTACGAGCAGTACTTC.